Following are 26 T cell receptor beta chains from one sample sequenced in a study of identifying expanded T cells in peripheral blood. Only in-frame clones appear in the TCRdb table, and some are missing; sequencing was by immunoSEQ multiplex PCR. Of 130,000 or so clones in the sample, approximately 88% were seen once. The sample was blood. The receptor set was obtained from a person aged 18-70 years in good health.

The CDR3 DNA sequence: TGTGCCATCAGTTCTAACAGCGTCCAAGAGACCCAGTACTTC. Protein product: CAISSNSVQETQYF. The J gene is TRBJ2-5, the V gene TRBV10-3, with D hard to call. This CDR3 spans 14 amino acids. Trimming removed 5 bases from V and 1 base from J, with 11 bases in between. The germline V gene has CDR1 ENHRY and CDR2 SYGVKD.

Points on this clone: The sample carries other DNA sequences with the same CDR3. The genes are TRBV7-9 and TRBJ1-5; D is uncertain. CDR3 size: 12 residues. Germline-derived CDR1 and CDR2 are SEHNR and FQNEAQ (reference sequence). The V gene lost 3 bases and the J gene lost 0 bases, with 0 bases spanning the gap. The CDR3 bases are TGTGCCAGCAGCTTTAGCAATCAGCCCCAGCATTTT. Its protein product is CASSFSNQPQHF. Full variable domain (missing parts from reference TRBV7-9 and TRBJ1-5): DTGVSQNPRHKITKRGQNVTFRCDPISEHNRLYWYRQTLGQGPEFLTYFQNEAQLEKSRLLSDRFSAERPKGSFSTLEIQRTEQGDSAMYLCASSFSNQPQHFGDGTRLSIL.

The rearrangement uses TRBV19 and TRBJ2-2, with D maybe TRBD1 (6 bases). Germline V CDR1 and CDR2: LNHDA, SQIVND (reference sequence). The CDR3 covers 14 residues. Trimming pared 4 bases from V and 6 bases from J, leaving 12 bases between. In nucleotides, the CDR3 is TGTGCCAGTAGTAGCAGGGGTCTCTCCGGGGAGCTGTTTTTT. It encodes CASSSRGLSGELFF. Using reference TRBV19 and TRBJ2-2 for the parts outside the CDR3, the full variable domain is DGGITQSPKYLFRKEGQNVTLSCEQNLNHDAMYWYRQDPGQGLRLIYYSQIVNDFQKGDIAEGYSVSREKKESFPLTVTSAQKNPTAFYLCASSSRGLSGELFFGEGSRLTVL.

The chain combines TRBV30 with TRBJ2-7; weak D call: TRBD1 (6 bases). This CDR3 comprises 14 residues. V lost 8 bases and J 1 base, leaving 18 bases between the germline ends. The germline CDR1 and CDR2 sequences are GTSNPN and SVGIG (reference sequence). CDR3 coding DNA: TGTGCCGGGGAGTTCAGGGGCAAGTCCTACGAGCAGTACTTC. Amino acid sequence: CAGEFRGKSYEQYF.

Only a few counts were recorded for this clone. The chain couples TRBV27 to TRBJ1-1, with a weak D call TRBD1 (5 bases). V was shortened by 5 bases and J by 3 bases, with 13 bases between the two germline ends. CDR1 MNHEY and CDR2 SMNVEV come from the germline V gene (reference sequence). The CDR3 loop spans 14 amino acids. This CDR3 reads CASSPTTAYTEAFF. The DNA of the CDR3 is TGTGCCAGCAGTCCCACGACAGCCTACACTGAAGCTTTCTTT.

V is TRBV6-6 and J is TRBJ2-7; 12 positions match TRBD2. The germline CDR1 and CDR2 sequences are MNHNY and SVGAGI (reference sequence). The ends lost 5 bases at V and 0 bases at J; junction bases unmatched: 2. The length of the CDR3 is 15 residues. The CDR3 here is CASSGLAGSSYEQYF. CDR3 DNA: TGTGCCAGCAGTGGACTAGCGGGGTCCTCCTACGAGCAGTACTTC.

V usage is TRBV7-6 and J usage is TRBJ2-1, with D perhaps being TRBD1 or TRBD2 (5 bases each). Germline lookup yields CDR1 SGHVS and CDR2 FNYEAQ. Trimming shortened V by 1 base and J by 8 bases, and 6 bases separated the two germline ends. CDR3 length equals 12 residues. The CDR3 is CASSLGGDEQFF. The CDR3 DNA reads TGTGCCAGCAGCTTAGGAGGGGATGAGCAGTTCTTC.

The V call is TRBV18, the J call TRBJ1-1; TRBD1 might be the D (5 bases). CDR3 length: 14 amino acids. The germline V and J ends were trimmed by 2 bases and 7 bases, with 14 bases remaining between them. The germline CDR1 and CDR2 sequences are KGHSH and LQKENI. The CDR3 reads CASSPLQGGSEAFF. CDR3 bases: TGTGCCAGCTCACCATTGCAGGGAGGGAGTGAAGCTTTCTTT.

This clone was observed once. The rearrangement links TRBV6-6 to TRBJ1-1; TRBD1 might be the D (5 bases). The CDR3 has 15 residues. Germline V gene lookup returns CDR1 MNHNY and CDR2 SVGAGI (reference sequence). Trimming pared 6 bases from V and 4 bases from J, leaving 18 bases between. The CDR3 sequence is CASSQGSLRSTEAFF. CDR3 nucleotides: TGTGCCAGCAGCCAGGGATCCCTCAGGAGCACTGAAGCTTTCTTT.

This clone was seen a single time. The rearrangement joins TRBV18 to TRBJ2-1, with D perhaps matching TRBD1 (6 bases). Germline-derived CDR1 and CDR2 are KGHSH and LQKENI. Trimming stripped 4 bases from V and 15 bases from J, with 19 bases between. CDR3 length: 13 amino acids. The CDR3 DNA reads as TGTGCCAGCTCACTCAGGACAGTGGACGTTCCGTTCTTC. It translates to CASSLRTVDVPFF.

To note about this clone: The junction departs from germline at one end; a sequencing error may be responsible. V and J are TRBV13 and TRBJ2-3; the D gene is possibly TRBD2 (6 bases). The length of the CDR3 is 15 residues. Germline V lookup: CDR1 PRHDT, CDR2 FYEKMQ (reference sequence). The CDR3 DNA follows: TGTGCCAGCAGCCTAGGACTACTCGACGCAGATACGCAGTATTTT. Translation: CASSLGLLDADTQYF.

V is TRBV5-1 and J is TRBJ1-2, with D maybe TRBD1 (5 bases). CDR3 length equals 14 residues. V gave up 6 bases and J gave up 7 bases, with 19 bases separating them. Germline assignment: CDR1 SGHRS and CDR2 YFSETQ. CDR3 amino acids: CASTSSRGQGGYTF. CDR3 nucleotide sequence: TGCGCCAGCACGTCTTCGAGGGGCCAAGGTGGCTACACCTTC.

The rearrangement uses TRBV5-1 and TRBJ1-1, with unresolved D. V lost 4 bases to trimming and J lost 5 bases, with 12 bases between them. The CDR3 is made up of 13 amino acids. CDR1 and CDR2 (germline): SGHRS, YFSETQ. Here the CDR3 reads CASSLVRRTEAFF. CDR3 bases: TGCGCCAGCAGCCTGGTTAGGAGGACTGAAGCTTTCTTT. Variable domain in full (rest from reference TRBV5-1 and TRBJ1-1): KAGVTQTPRYLIKTRGQQVTLSCSPISGHRSVSWYQQTPGQGLQFLFEYFSETQRNKGNFPGRFSGRQFSNSRSEMNVSTLELGDSALYLCASSLVRRTEAFFGQGTRLTVV.

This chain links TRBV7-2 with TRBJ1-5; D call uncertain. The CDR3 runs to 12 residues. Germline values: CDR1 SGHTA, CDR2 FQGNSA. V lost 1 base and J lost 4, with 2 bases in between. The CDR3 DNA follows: TGTGCCAGCAGCTTAGGGAATCAGCCCCAGCATTTT. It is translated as CASSLGNQPQHF.

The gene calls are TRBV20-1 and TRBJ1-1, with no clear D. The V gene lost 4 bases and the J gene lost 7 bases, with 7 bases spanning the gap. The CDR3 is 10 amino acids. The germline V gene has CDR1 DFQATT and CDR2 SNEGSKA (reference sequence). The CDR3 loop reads CSAIESEAFF. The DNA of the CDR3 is TGCAGTGCTATAGAGAGTGAAGCTTTCTTT.

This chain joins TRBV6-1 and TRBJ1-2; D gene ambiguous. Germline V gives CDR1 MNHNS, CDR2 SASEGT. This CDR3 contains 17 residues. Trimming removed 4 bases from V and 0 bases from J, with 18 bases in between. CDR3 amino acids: CASSAAPPGRANYGYTF. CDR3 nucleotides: TGTGCCAGCAGTGCGGCGCCTCCCGGGCGGGCTAACTATGGCTACACCTTC.

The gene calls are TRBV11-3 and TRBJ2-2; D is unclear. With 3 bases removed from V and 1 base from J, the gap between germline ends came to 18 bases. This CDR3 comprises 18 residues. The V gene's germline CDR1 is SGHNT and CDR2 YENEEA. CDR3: CASSFLGWQFMNTGELFF. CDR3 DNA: TGTGCCAGCAGCTTTTTGGGTTGGCAATTTATGAACACCGGGGAGCTGTTTTTT. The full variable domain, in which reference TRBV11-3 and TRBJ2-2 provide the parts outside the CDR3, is EAGVVQSPRYKIIEKKQPVAFWCNPISGHNTLYWYLQNLGQGPELLIRYENEEAVDDSQLPKDRFSAERLKGVDSTLKIQPAELGDSAVYLCASSFLGWQFMNTGELFFGEGSRLTVL.

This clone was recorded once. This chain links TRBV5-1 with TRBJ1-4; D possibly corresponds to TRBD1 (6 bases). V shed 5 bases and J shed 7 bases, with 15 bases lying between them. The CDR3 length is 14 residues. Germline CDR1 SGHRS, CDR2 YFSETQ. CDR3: CASRPTGITEKLFF. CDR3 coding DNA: TGCGCCAGCAGACCAACAGGGATAACTGAAAAACTGTTTTTT.

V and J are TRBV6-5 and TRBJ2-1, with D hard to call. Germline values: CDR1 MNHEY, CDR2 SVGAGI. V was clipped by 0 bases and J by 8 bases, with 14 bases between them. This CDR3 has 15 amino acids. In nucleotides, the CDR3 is TGTGCCAGCAGTTACTCGATTCAATCCGTACATGAGCAGTTCTTC. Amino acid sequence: CASSYSIQSVHEQFF.

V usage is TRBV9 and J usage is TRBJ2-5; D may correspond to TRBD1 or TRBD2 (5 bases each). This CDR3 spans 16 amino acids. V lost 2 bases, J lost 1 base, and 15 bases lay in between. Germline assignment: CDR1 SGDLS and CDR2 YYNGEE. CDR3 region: CASSVGIGVGQETQYF. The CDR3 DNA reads TGTGCCAGCAGCGTCGGGATAGGGGTAGGCCAAGAGACCCAGTACTTC. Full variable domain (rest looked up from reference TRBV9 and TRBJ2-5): DSGVTQTPKHLITATGQRVTLRCSPRSGDLSVYWYQQSLDQGLQFLIQYYNGEERAKGNILERFSAQQFPDLHSELNLSSLELGDSALYFCASSVGIGVGQETQYFGPGTRLLVL.

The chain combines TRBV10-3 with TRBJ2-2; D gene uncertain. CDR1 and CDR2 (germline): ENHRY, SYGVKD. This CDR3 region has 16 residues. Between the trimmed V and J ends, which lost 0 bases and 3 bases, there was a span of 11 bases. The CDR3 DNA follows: TGTGCCATCAGTGAGTCGATAGGCCGGTACACCGGGGAGCTGTTTTTT. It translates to CAISESIGRYTGELFF.

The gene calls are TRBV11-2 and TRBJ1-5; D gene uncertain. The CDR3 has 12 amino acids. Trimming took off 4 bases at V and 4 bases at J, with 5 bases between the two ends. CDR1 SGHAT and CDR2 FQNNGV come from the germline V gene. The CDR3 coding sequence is TGTGCCAGCAGCTCGATAAATCAGCCCCAGCATTTT. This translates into CASSSINQPQHF.

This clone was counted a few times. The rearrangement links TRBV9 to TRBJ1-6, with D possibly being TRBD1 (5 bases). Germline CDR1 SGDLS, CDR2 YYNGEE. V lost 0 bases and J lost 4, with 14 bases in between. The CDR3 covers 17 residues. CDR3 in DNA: TGTGCCAGCAGCGTAGATCCGCAGGGACTTTATAATTCACCCCTCCACTTT. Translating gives CASSVDPQGLYNSPLHF.

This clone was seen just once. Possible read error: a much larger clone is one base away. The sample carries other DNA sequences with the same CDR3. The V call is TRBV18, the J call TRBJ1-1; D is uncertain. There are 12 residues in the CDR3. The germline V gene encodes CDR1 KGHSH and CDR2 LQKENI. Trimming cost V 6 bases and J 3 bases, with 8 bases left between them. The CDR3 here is CASSLGDTEAFF. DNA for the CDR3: TGTGCCAGCTCCCTTGGGGACACTGAAGCTTTCTTT.

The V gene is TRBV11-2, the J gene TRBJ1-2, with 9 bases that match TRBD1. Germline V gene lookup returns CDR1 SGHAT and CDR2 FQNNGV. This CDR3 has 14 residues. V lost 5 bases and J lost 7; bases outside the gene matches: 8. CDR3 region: CASSGRDRVVGYTF. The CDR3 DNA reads TGTGCCAGCAGCGGCCGGGACAGGGTAGTTGGCTACACCTTC.

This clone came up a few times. This chain's CDR3 is CASSSDQNRGFNEQFF. In DNA form, the CDR3 reads TGTGCCAGCAGTTCCGACCAAAACAGGGGTTTTAATGAGCAGTTCTTC. The rearrangement links TRBV6-5 to TRBJ2-1; 7 bases fit TRBD1. Losses at the gene ends were 4 bases for V and 7 bases for J; bases not matched to a gene: 13. This CDR3 contains 16 residues. Germline-derived CDR1 and CDR2 are MNHEY and SVGAGI.